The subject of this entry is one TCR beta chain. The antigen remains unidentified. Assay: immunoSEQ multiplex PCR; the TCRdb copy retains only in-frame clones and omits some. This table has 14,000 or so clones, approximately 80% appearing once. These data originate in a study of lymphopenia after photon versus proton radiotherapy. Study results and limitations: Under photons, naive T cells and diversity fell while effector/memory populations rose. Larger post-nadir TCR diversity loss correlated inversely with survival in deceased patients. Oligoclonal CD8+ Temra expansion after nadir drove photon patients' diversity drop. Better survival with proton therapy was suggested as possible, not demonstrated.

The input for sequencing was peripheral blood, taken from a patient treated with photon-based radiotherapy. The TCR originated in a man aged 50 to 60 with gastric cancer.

The chain's CDR3 is CASSMVGWGQGSYEQYV. The CDR3, as DNA: TGTGCCAGTAGTATGGTCGGGTGGGGACAGGGGTCCTACGAGCAGTACGTC. The chain combines TRBV19 with TRBJ2-7; 10 bases are a match to TRBD1. The V segment lost 3 bases and the J segment 1 base; nucleotides outside the gene matches: 9. This CDR3 has 17 residues. Germline V gives CDR1 LNHDA, CDR2 SQIVND (reference sequence).